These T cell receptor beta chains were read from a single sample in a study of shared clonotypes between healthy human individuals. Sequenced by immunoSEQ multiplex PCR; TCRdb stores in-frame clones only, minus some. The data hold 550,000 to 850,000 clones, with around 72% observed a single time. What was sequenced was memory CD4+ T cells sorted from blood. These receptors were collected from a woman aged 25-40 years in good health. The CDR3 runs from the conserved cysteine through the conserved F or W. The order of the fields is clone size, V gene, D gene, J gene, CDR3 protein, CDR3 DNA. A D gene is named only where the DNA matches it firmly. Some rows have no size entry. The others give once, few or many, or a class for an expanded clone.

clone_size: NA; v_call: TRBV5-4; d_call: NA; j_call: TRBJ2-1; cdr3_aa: CASRGYNEQFF; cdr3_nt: TGTGCCAGCAGAGGTTACAATGAGCAGTTCTTC
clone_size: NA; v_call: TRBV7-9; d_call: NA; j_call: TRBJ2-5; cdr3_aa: CASSLGTFRETQYF; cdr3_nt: TGTGCCAGCAGCTTAGGGACTTTTCGAGAGACCCAGTACTTC
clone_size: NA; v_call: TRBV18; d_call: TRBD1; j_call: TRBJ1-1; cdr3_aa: CASSWRTGRATEAFF; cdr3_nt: TGTGCCAGCTCCTGGCGGACAGGGAGGGCCACTGAAGCTTTCTTT
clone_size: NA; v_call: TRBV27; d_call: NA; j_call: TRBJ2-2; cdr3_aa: CASSLSGFPNTGELFF; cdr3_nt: TGTGCCAGCAGTTTATCGGGCTTTCCGAACACCGGGGAGCTGTTTTTT
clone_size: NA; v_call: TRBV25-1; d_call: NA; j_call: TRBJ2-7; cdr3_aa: CASSAAVVYEQYF; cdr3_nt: TGTGCCAGCAGTGCGGCCGTGGTTTACGAGCAGTACTTC
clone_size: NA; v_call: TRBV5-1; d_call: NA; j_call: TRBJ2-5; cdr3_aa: CASSLGAGLQETQYF; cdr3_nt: TGCGCCAGCAGCTTGGGGGCGGGCCTTCAAGAGACCCAGTACTTC
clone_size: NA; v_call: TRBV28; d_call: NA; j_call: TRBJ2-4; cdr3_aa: CASSRSLAKNIQYF; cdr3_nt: TGTGCCAGCAGCAGGAGTCTAGCCAAAAACATTCAGTACTTC
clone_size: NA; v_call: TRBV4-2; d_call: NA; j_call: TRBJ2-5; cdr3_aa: CASSPGGRREGKETQYF; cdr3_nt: TGTGCCAGCAGCCCAGGGGGCAGGCGGGAGGGCAAAGAGACCCAGTACTTC
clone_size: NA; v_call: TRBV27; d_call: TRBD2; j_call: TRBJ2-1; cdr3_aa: CASSASGTIARGSYNEQFF; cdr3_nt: TGTGCCAGCAGTGCGTCCGGGACTATAGCGAGAGGCTCCTACAATGAGCAGTTCTTC
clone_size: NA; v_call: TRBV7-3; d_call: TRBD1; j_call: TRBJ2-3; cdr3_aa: CASSWRDRGSTDTQYF; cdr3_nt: TGTGCCAGCAGCTGGCGGGACAGGGGAAGTACAGATACGCAGTATTTT
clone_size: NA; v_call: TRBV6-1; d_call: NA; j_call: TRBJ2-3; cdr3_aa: CASSWALRIPNTQYF; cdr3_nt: TGTGCCAGCAGTTGGGCATTACGCATACCGAATACGCAGTATTTT
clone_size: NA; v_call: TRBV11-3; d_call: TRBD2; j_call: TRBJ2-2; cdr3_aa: CASSPRLAKNTGELFF; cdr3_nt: TGTGCCAGCAGCCCGAGACTAGCGAAGAACACCGGGGAGCTGTTTTTT
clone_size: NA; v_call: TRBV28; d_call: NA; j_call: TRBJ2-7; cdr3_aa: CASSSFWRVDMDEQYF; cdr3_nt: TGTGCCAGCAGTTCCTTCTGGAGGGTCGATATGGACGAGCAGTACTTC
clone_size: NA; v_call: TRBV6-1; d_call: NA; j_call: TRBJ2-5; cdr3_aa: CASSWGSLEVGTQYF; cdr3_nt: TGTGCCAGCAGCTGGGGATCCTTGGAGGTGGGGACCCAGTACTTC
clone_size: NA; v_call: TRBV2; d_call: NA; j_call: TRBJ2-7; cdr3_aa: CASGRYDRTYEQYF; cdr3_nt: TGTGCCAGCGGCCGGTATGATAGAACCTACGAGCAGTACTTC
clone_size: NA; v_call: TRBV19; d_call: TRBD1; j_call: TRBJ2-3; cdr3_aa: CASRIGTGGTDTQYF; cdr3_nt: TGTGCCAGCCGTATAGGAACAGGGGGCACAGATACGCAGTATTTT
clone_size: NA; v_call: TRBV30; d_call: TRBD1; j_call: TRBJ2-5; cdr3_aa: CAWSNQGVVQYF; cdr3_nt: TGTGCCTGGAGTAACCAGGGGGTGGTCCAGTACTTC
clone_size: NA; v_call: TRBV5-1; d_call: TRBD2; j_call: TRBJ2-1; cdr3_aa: CASSLGLAGNYNEQFF; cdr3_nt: TGCGCCAGCAGCTTAGGGCTAGCGGGAAACTACAATGAGCAGTTCTTC
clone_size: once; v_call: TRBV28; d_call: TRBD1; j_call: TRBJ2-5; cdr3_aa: CATTHLDRPSAAQYF; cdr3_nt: TGTGCCACCACTCATTTGGACAGGCCCTCCGCGGCCCAGTACTTC
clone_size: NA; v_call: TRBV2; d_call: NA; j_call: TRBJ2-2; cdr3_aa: CASKGPGTNTGELFF; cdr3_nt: TGTGCCAGCAAAGGGCCGGGGACGAACACCGGGGAGCTGTTTTTT
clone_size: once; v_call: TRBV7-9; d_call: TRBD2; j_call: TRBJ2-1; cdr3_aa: CASSISGYSYNEQFF; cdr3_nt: TGTGCCAGCAGCATTAGCGGGTACTCCTACAATGAGCAGTTCTTC
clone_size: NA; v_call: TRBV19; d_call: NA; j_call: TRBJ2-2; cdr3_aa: CASSKGEFRPGELFF; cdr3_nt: TGTGCCAGTAGTAAAGGGGAGTTTCGTCCCGGGGAGCTGTTTTTT
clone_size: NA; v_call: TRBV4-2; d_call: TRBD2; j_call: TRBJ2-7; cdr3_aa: CASSSGPSGSYEQYF; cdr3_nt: TGTGCCAGCAGCTCGGGCCCTAGCGGATCCTACGAGCAGTACTTC
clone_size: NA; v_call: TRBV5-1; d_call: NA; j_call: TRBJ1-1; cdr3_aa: CASFGTGGETEAFF; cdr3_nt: TGCGCCAGCTTTGGTACCGGTGGAGAGACTGAAGCTTTCTTT
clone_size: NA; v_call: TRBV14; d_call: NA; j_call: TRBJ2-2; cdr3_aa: CASSQGPWGAAKNTGELFF; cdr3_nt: TGTGCCAGCAGCCAAGGCCCCTGGGGAGCGGCGAAGAACACCGGGGAGCTGTTTTTT
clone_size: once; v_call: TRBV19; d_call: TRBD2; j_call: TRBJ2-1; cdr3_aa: CASTISSGSYNEQFF; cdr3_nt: TGTGCCAGTACTATATCTAGCGGCTCCTACAATGAGCAGTTCTTC
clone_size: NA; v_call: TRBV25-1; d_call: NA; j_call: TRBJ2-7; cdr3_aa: CASSGAGSYEQYF; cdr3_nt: TGTGCCAGCAGTGGGGCTGGGAGCTACGAGCAGTACTTC
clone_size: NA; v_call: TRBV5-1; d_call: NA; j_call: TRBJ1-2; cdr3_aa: CASSPERYGYTF; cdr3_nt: TGCGCCAGCAGCCCGGAGAGGTATGGCTACACCTTC
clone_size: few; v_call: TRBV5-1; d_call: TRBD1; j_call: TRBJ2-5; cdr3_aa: CASSLGATGGGETQYF; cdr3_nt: TGCGCCAGCAGCTTGGGAGCGACAGGGGGCGGAGAGACCCAGTACTTC
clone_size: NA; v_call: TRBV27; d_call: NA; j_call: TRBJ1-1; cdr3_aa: CASSMGVYTEAFF; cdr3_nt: TGTGCCAGCAGCATGGGGGTTTACACTGAAGCTTTCTTT
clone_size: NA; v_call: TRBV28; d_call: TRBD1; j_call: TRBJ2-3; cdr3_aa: CASSSRGQGTDTQYF; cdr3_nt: TGTGCCAGCAGTTCGCGTGGACAGGGCACAGATACGCAGTATTTT
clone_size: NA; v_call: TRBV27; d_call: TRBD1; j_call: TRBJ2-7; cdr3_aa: CASSYRTGGYEQYF; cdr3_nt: TGTGCCAGCAGTTACCGGACAGGGGGCTACGAGCAGTACTTC
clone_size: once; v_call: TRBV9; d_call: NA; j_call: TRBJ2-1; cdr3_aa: CASSVGGNSYNEQFF; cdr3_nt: TGTGCCAGCAGCGTAGGAGGGAATTCCTACAATGAGCAGTTCTTC
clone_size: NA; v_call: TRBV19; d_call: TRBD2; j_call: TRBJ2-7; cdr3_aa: CASSKGTTGTRAYEQYF; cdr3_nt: TGTGCCAGTAGTAAAGGAACCACCGGGACTAGGGCCTACGAGCAGTACTTC
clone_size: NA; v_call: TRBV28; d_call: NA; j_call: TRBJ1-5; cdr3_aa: CASSPYLLKAQHF; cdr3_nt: TGTGCCAGCAGTCCCTACTTATTAAAGGCCCAGCATTTT
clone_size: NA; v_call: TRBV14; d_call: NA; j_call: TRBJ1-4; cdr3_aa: CASSPPGLIRGKLFF; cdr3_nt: TGTGCCAGCAGCCCACCGGGACTTATTCGGGGGAAACTGTTTTTT
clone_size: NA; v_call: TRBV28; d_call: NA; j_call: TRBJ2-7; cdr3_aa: CASSAREQYF; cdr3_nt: TGTGCCAGCAGTGCCAGGGAGCAGTACTTC
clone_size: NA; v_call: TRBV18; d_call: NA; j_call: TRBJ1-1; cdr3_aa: CASSPPQRSGAFF; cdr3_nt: TGTGCCAGCTCACCACCGCAGCGGTCGGGAGCTTTCTTT
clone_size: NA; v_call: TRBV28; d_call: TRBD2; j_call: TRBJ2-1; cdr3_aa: CASSLSEVSGSPYNEQFF; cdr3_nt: TGTGCCAGCAGTTTATCAGAGGTGAGCGGGAGCCCCTACAATGAGCAGTTCTTC
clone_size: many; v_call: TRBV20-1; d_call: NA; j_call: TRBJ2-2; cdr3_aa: CSVPLAGELFF; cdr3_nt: TGCAGTGTACCGCTGGCCGGGGAGCTGTTTTTT
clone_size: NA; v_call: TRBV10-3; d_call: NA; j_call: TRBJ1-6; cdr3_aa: CAISGGESSYNSPLHF; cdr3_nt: TGTGCCATCAGTGGGGGGGAAAGCTCCTATAATTCACCCCTCCACTTT
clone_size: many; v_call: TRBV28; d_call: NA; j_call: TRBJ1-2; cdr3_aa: CASSLALPVSGYTF; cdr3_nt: TGTGCCAGCAGTTTAGCGCTTCCGGTGAGTGGCTACACCTTC
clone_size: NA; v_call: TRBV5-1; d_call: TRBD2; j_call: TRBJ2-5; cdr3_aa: CASSSLAGGETQYF; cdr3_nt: TGCGCCAGCAGCTCCCTAGCGGGAGGAGAGACCCAGTACTTC
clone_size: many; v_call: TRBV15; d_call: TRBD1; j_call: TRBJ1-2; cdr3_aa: CATSRRDRLYGYTF; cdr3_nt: TGTGCCACCAGCAGACGGGACAGGCTCTATGGCTACACCTTC
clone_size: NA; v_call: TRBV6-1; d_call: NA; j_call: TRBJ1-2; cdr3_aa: CASSEQTIGGNYGYTF; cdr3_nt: TGTGCCAGCAGTGAACAGACGATAGGAGGGAACTATGGCTACACCTTC
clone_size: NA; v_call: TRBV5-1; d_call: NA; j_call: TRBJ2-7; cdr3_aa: CASSPTATSTAVEQYF; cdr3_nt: TGCGCCAGCAGCCCAACCGCTACTAGTACCGCCGTCGAGCAGTACTTC
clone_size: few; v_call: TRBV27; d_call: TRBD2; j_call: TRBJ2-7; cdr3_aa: CASSPSGSTPYEQYF; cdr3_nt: TGTGCCAGCAGTCCTAGCGGGAGTACCCCCTACGAGCAGTACTTC
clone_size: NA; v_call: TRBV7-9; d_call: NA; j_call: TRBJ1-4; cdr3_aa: CASSSGRGSQNEKLFF; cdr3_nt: TGTGCCAGCAGCTCCGGCCGGGGATCTCAGAATGAAAAACTGTTTTTT
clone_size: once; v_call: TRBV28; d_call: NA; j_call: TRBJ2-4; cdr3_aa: CASSIPGTAKNIQYF; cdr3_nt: TGTGCCAGCAGTATCCCCGGGACGGCCAAAAACATTCAGTACTTC